The 4 T cell receptor beta chains reported below all come from one sample, sequenced in a study of blood T cell repertoires in COVID-19. Some clones are missing from TCRdb's copy, which holds only in-frame ones; the method was immunoSEQ multiplex PCR. The table lists roughly 280,000 clones, around 86% of them singletons, with over 8% in the top ten. The sample consisted of peripheral blood. The receptors shown here come from a man aged 35-49 years with active or convalescent COVID-19.

The rearrangement links TRBV13 to TRBJ2-7, with TRBD1 matching 7 bases. The CDR3 runs 16 residues. Per germline, CDR1 PRHDT and CDR2 FYEKMQ (reference sequence). V lost 4 bases to trimming and J lost 5 bases; unmatched junction nucleotides: 14. CDR3 residues: CASSSSGLQGSHEQYF. The CDR3 nucleotides are TGTGCCAGCAGCTCCTCCGGCTTACAGGGGTCCCACGAGCAGTACTTC.

This chain uses TRBV24-1 with TRBJ2-1; 7 bases are shared with TRBD2. V trimming: 7 bases; J trimming: 7 bases; junction bases outside the gene matches: 6. CDR3 length equals 13 residues. In germline, CDR1 is KGHDR, CDR2 SFDVKD. CDR3 residues: CATSLGEGNEQFF. CDR3 coding DNA: TGTGCCACCAGCCTCGGGGAGGGAAATGAGCAGTTCTTC.

The chain couples TRBV7-6 to TRBJ2-3; 13 bases map to TRBD2. After removal of 6 bases from V and 3 bases from J, the junction contained 3 bases not matched to a gene. The V gene's germline CDR1 is SGHVS and CDR2 FNYEAQ. CDR3 size: 15 residues. The chain's CDR3 is CASRRTSGSTDTQYF. As DNA, the CDR3 is TGTGCCAGCAGAAGGACTAGCGGGAGTACAGATACGCAGTATTTT.

This clone has only a few counts. The chain carries TRBV4-1 and TRBJ2-7; no reliable D call. The CDR3 consists of 12 residues. The V gene lost 4 bases and the J gene lost 4 bases, with 8 bases spanning the gap. Germline CDR1 is MGHRA and CDR2 is YSYEKL. CDR3 in amino acids: CASSLDGYEQYF. CDR3 coding DNA: TGCGCCAGCAGCCTAGACGGGTACGAGCAGTACTTC.